This entry is about one TCR beta chain. Its specificity is not known. This sample was taken from a study of Tregs in tolerant kidney transplant recipients. Whole-study results and caveats: Donor-specific Treg expansion exceeded global Treg expansion in tolerant patients, suggesting antigen drive. For some patients, primers changed over time, blocking nucleotide-level comparison.

TCRdb's copy holds only in-frame clones and misses some; the assay was immunoSEQ multiplex PCR. The sample has about 48,000 clones; the top ten hold roughly 0.93%. The specimen comprised CD4+ T cells from blood, sampled before the transplant. This TCR derives from a human donor who received a combined kidney and bone marrow transplant.

The sequenced CDR3 bases are TGTGCCAGCAGCTTAGCTAGAAGTCGGACCGGGGAG. It yields the protein CASSLARSRTGE. The CDR3, in full, reads CASSLARSRTGELFF. The chain uses TRBV7-2 and TRBJ2-2; D uncertain. The CDR3 goes on 3 residues after the read ends, and that part is filled in from the germline J gene. The CDR3 loop spans 15 amino acids. Looked up from germline, CDR1 is SGHTA and CDR2 is FQGNSA. V dropped 0 bases and J dropped 5 bases, with 10 bases sitting between them.